The 9 T cell receptor beta chains listed next were all sequenced from one sample in a study of blood T cell repertoires in COVID-19. Generated by immunoSEQ multiplex PCR, the TCRdb table keeps only in-frame clones and is missing some. This table holds over 60,000 clones, 89% found once. Sequenced input: peripheral blood. These receptors originate from an elderly man with acute or convalescent COVID-19.

CDR3 sequence reads: CASSPGGTGRYGYTF. Here the CDR3 DNA reads TGCGCCAGCAGCCCAGGGGGGACAGGGAGGTATGGCTACACCTTC. This sequence joins TRBV5-1 and TRBJ1-2, with 9 bases matching TRBD1. The junction had 9 bases not matched to a gene; V was cut back by 4 bases and J by 5 bases. The CDR3 consists of 15 residues. Germline V gene lookup returns CDR1 SGHRS and CDR2 YFSETQ.

CDR3 region: CATSRELTSRVGELFF. The CDR3 nucleotides are TGTGCCACCAGCAGAGAATTGACAAGTCGTGTCGGGGAGCTGTTTTTT. This chain connects TRBV15 to TRBJ2-2; D is unresolved. Germline V gene lookup returns CDR1 LNHNV and CDR2 YYDKDF (reference sequence). The CDR3 loop spans 16 amino acids. The V and J ends lost 0 bases and 7 bases respectively, with 15 bases between them.

The gene calls are TRBV6-1 and TRBJ2-7, with 10 bases matching TRBD2. The J segment lost 2 bases and the V segment lost 0 bases, leaving 7 bases of the junction unmatched. This CDR3 is built from 17 residues. The germline gives CDR1 MNHNS, CDR2 SASEGT. The CDR3 DNA is TGTGCCAGCAGTGAAGCGCGAGTCAGCGGGAGGGCCTACGAGCAGTACTTC. The encoded protein is CASSEARVSGRAYEQYF.

A few counts support this clone. The chain links TRBV2 to TRBJ2-7; 10 nucleotides line up with TRBD1. Germline lookup yields CDR1 SNHLY and CDR2 FYNNEI. The CDR3 runs to 15 residues. J lost 5 bases, V lost 7 bases, and 11 bases had no gene match. The CDR3 region has the DNA TGTGCCAGCATGTACTCCGGGACAGGGGTCAACGAGCAGTACTTC. Translating gives CASMYSGTGVNEQYF.

The chain employs TRBV2 and TRBJ1-4, with 8 bases identical to TRBD1. The CDR3 runs to 16 residues. Germline trimming cut 6 bases from V and 1 base from J; bases unmatched to any gene: 7. Germline CDR1 is SNHLY and CDR2 is FYNNEI. Here the CDR3 reads CASRTDRAGTNEKLFF. Written as DNA, the CDR3 is TGTGCCAGCAGGACGGACAGGGCAGGAACTAATGAAAAACTGTTTTTT.

The rearrangement links TRBV5-1 to TRBJ2-7, with 7 bases identical to TRBD1. CDR1 is SGHRS, CDR2 YFSETQ, per germline. The CDR3 is 15 amino acids. V gave up 4 bases and J gave up 2 bases; unmatched junction bases: 9. The CDR3 DNA sequence: TGCGCCAGCAGCCAAAACGGACAGGAGACCTACGAGCAGTACTTC. Translating it yields CASSQNGQETYEQYF.

CDR3: CSVGGQGTDTQYF. The CDR3 coding sequence is TGCAGCGTTGGGGGGCAGGGAACAGATACGCAGTATTTT. The chain combines TRBV29-1 with TRBJ2-3; D may be TRBD1 (6 bases). This CDR3 has 13 residues. V lost 4 bases and J 3 bases, leaving 11 bases between the germline ends. Germline V gene data show CDR1 as SQVTM and CDR2 as ANQGSEA.

The chain uses TRBV3-1 (or the pseudogene TRBV3-2) and TRBJ1-1, with TRBD1 matching over 9 bases. Germline values: CDR1 LGHDT, CDR2 YNNKEL (reference sequence). The CDR3 extends over 17 amino acids. The J segment lost 2 bases and the V segment lost 0 bases, leaving 7 bases of the junction unmatched. CDR3 amino acids: CASSQDPTGGFNTEAFF. As DNA, the CDR3 is TGTGCCAGCAGCCAAGATCCGACAGGGGGGTTTAACACTGAAGCTTTCTTT.

V is TRBV7-2 and J is TRBJ2-1, with 9 positions matching TRBD2. The junction had 6 bases not matched to a gene; V was cut back by 4 bases and J by 8 bases. Per the germline V gene, CDR1 is SGHTA and CDR2 is FQGNSA. The CDR3 consists of 14 residues. This chain's CDR3 is CASSSIAGVYEQFF. DNA for the CDR3: TGTGCCAGCAGCTCGATAGCGGGAGTGTATGAGCAGTTCTTC.